These 31 T cell receptor beta chains came from one sample sequenced in a study of shared clonotypes between healthy human individuals. Measured with immunoSEQ multiplex PCR; TCRdb has only the in-frame clones, and not every one. The data hold approximately 1.5 million clones, with around 98.5% observed a single time. The sequencing sample was made of naive CD4+ T cells sorted from blood. Subset defined: CD45RA+ positively selected. Source of these receptors: a man aged 25-45 years in good health.

The chain links TRBV10-2 to TRBJ2-1, with 11 bases fitting TRBD2. The CDR3 is 21 residues long. CDR1 is WSHSY and CDR2 is SAAADI in the germline V gene. J lost 9 bases, V lost 0 bases, and 22 bases had no gene match. CDR3 sequence reads: CASSESTPGLAAPLPSLEQFF. The CDR3 nucleotides are TGCGCCAGCAGTGAGTCAACCCCGGGACTAGCGGCCCCCCTCCCATCGCTTGAGCAGTTCTTC.

This clone was recorded once. V gene TRBV28 combines with J gene TRBJ2-1, with 9 bases matching TRBD2. This CDR3 comprises 16 residues. V shed 3 bases, J shed 4 bases, and the junction held 7 bases outside the gene matches. Per the germline V gene, CDR1 is MDHEN and CDR2 is SYDVKM. The CDR3: CASSFWGGRAYNEQFF. The CDR3 DNA reads TGTGCCAGCAGTTTCTGGGGCGGGAGGGCGTACAATGAGCAGTTCTTC.

To note about this clone: One end of the junction fails to match germline, which may point to a read error. The V call is TRBV10-3, the J call TRBJ2-1; TRBD2 might be the D (5 bases). The CDR3 is 13 amino acids. The germline V gene encodes CDR1 ENHRY and CDR2 SYGVKD. The CDR3 bases are TGTGCCATCAATGAGGGAGTTAGTGTTGAGCAGTTCTTC. Its translation is CAINEGVSVEQFF.

The genes are TRBV18 and TRBJ2-2; D possibly uses TRBD1 or TRBD2 (5 bases each). Looked up from germline, CDR1 is KGHSH and CDR2 is LQKENI. This CDR3 comprises 16 residues. Trimming pared 4 bases from V and 2 bases from J, leaving 14 bases between. CDR3 protein: CASSLVWGSNTGELFF. The CDR3 DNA follows: TGTGCCAGCTCACTCGTTTGGGGGTCCAACACCGGGGAGCTGTTTTTT.

This chain links TRBV6-5 with TRBJ2-7; 8 positions match TRBD1. J gave up 3 bases and V 6 bases, and 10 bases lay outside the gene matches. Germline-derived CDR1 and CDR2 are MNHEY and SVGAGI. The CDR3 loop spans 15 amino acids. The CDR3 loop reads CASRPGQGGLYEQYF. The CDR3 DNA sequence: TGTGCCAGCAGACCCGGACAGGGTGGACTCTACGAGCAGTACTTC.

The genes are TRBV5-1 and TRBJ2-1; D is ambiguous. This CDR3 spans 17 amino acids. Trimming pared 2 bases from V and 5 bases from J, leaving 20 bases between. Germline-derived CDR1 and CDR2 are SGHRS and YFSETQ. The CDR3: CASSFFLQVAGNNEQFF. For the CDR3, the DNA is TGCGCCAGCAGCTTTTTCTTACAAGTAGCAGGTAACAATGAGCAGTTCTTC.

This chain connects TRBV6-4 to TRBJ2-7; 7 nucleotides line up with TRBD1. Germline V gene data show CDR1 as MRHNA and CDR2 as SNTAGT. V was pared by 8 bases and J by 2 bases, with 6 bases of the junction left unmatched. There are 13 residues in the CDR3. CDR3 loop: CASLGTATYEQYF. The CDR3 DNA reads as TGTGCCAGCTTAGGGACAGCTACCTACGAGCAGTACTTC.

The J gene is TRBJ1-1, the V gene TRBV19; TRBD1 matches 9 bases. The CDR3 covers 16 residues. V lost 4 bases, J lost 3 bases, and 9 bases stayed unmatched. Germline V gene sequence: CDR1 LNHDA, CDR2 SQIVND (reference sequence). The DNA of the CDR3 is TGTGCCAGTAGTACAGCCCGAACAGGGGGCCACACTGAAGCTTTCTTT. Translated: CASSTARTGGHTEAFF.

This clone was seen a handful of times. Other DNA sequences within the sample encode an identical CDR3. V usage is TRBV9 and J usage is TRBJ1-1; D is unresolved. V gave up 2 bases and J gave up 1 base, with 6 bases separating them. CDR3 size: 13 residues. CDR1 and CDR2 (germline): SGDLS, YYNGEE. The CDR3 DNA is TGTGCCAGCAGCGTGACGGGGAACACTGAAGCTTTCTTT. Protein product: CASSVTGNTEAFF.

The chain recombines TRBV13 with TRBJ2-5, with 13 nucleotides matching TRBD2. Germline CDR1 and CDR2: PRHDT and FYEKMQ (reference sequence). The length of the CDR3 is 19 residues. The V gene end was trimmed by 4 bases and the J gene end by 7 bases; junction bases not matched to a gene: 18. The CDR3 region is CASSSTHRRTSGRQVTQYF. As DNA, the CDR3 is TGTGCCAGCAGCTCAACCCACCGTAGGACTAGCGGGAGACAGGTGACCCAGTACTTC.

The genes are TRBV28 and TRBJ2-7; weak D call: TRBD2 (7 bases). This CDR3 comprises 15 residues. CDR1 MDHEN and CDR2 SYDVKM come from the germline V gene. The V and J ends lost 2 bases and 6 bases respectively, with 17 bases between them. The CDR3 loop reads CASSLVGGRSGEQYF. Written as DNA, the CDR3 is TGTGCCAGCAGTTTAGTGGGGGGGCGTTCGGGCGAGCAGTACTTC.

The rearrangement uses TRBV11-2 and TRBJ1-4; the D is unclear. Germline V gene lookup returns CDR1 SGHAT and CDR2 FQNNGV. Trimming shortened V by 1 base and J by 0 bases, and 3 bases separated the two germline ends. This CDR3 region has 14 residues. CDR3 protein: CASSLGSTNEKLFF. Here the CDR3 DNA reads TGTGCCAGCAGCTTAGGGTCAACTAATGAAAAACTGTTTTTT.

The sample holds one count of this clone. The J gene is TRBJ2-3, the V gene TRBV6-1; D is possibly TRBD1 or TRBD2 (6 bases each). The V and J ends lost 7 bases and 5 bases respectively, with 19 bases between them. This CDR3 spans 15 amino acids. Per germline, CDR1 MNHNS and CDR2 SASEGT. The CDR3 sequence is CASTYHGGAEDTQYF. The CDR3 coding sequence is TGTGCCAGCACATACCACGGGGGCGCAGAAGATACGCAGTATTTT.

The V and J genes are TRBV29-1 and TRBJ2-3; the D is unclear. This CDR3 has 12 amino acids. Trimming removed 5 bases at V and 5 bases at J, with 11 bases between. CDR1 SQVTM and CDR2 ANQGSEA come from the germline V gene. CDR3 DNA: TGCAGCGTTTCCCTGACGGTAGATACGCAGTATTTT. Translated, it gives CSVSLTVDTQYF.

The chain couples TRBV7-7 to TRBJ2-1, with D possibly TRBD2 on 5 matching bases. The V end lost 5 bases, the J end lost 6 bases, and 11 bases lay between the germline ends. Germline CDR1 SSHAT, CDR2 FNYEAQ (reference sequence). The CDR3 spans 13 residues. The CDR3 here is CASSPGKGNEQFF. The CDR3 DNA sequence: TGTGCCAGCAGCCCGGGGAAGGGCAATGAGCAGTTCTTC. Drawing the rest from reference TRBV7-7 and TRBJ2-1, the complete variable domain is GAGVSQSPRYKVTKRGQDVTLRCDPISSHATLYWYQQALGQGPEFLTYFNYEAQPDKSGLPSDRFSAERPEGSISTLTIQRTEQRDSAMYRCASSPGKGNEQFFGPGTRLTVL.

V usage is TRBV6-1 and J usage is TRBJ1-3; D unclear. This CDR3 is 14 amino acids long. Germline CDR1 MNHNS, CDR2 SASEGT. V lost 5 bases, J lost 2 bases, and 10 bases lay in between. CDR3 sequence reads: CASSQGSPGNTIYF. CDR3 nucleotide sequence: TGTGCCAGCAGTCAAGGGAGTCCTGGAAACACCATATATTTT.

This rearrangement joins TRBV5-8 to TRBJ2-2; TRBD1 or TRBD2 may be the D gene (5 bases each). CDR3 length equals 15 residues. Trimming cost V 3 bases and J 2 bases, with 11 bases left between them. The V gene's germline CDR1 is SGHTS and CDR2 YDEGEE. CDR3 DNA sequence: TGTGCCAGCAGCTACGGGACCCACAACACCGGGGAGCTGTTTTTT. Its translation: CASSYGTHNTGELFF. Filled out from reference TRBV5-8 and TRBJ2-2, the complete variable domain reads EAGVTQSPTHLIKTRGQQATLRCSPISGHTSVYWYQQALGLGLQFLLWYDEGEERNRGNFPPRFSGRQFPNYSSELNVNALELEDSALYLCASSYGTHNTGELFFGEGSRLTVL.

This clone has just one count. V is TRBV29-1 and J is TRBJ2-7, with 9 nucleotides matching TRBD1. The V gene's germline CDR1 is SQVTM and CDR2 ANQGSEA. V lost 4 bases and J lost 2; bases outside the gene matches: 9. The CDR3 loop spans 15 amino acids. The DNA of the CDR3 is TGCAGCGTTGGACGCCGGGACAGGGCGACCTACGAGCAGTACTTC. This encodes CSVGRRDRATYEQYF.

The chain has TRBV4-2 and TRBJ2-1; 8 nucleotides match TRBD1. This CDR3 is built from 14 residues. V gave up 4 bases and J gave up 9 bases; unmatched junction bases: 8. The V gene's germline CDR1 is LGHNA and CDR2 YNFKEQ. The CDR3 region is CASSPRTGTGEQFF. CDR3 in DNA: TGTGCCAGCAGCCCCCGGACAGGGACAGGTGAGCAGTTCTTC.

The V call is TRBV5-4, the J call TRBJ1-2, with no clear D. The V gene's germline CDR1 is SGHNT and CDR2 YYREEE (reference sequence). V was clipped by 4 bases and J by 5 bases, with 15 bases between them. The CDR3 length is 14 residues. For the CDR3, the DNA is TGTGCCAGCAGCCCCCCCTCCCGTCTTTATGGCTACACCTTC. Translated, it gives CASSPPSRLYGYTF. Using reference TRBV5-4 and TRBJ1-2 for the parts outside the CDR3, the full variable domain is ETGVTQSPTHLIKTRGQQVTLRCSSQSGHNTVSWYQQALGQGPQFIFQYYREEENGRGNFPPRFSGLQFPNYSSELNVNALELDDSALYLCASSPPSRLYGYTFGSGTRLTVV.

The J gene is TRBJ1-1, the V gene TRBV20-1, with D hard to call. Trimming shortened V by 6 bases and J by 6 bases, and 11 bases separated the two germline ends. Germline CDR1 is DFQATT and CDR2 is SNEGSKA (reference sequence). The CDR3 loop spans 11 amino acids. CDR3 residues: CSAPTGSEAFF. The CDR3 DNA reads TGCAGTGCCCCAACGGGTTCTGAAGCTTTCTTT.

This chain uses TRBV1 with TRBJ2-1; no check of the table's D call, TRBD2, against the DNA was made. TRBV1 is a listed pseudogene. The CDR3 extends over 19 amino acids. DNA of the CDR3: TGCACCAGCAGCCAATGTACGCCCCAGCGGGAGGGCCGGGGACATGAGCAGTTCTTC. Its translation: CTSSQCTPQREGRGHEQFF.

The CDR3 sequence: CASSGRVLAGGTYEQYF. The CDR3 DNA is TGTGCCAGCAGCGGACGGGTACTAGCGGGCGGAACCTACGAGCAGTACTTC. J is TRBJ2-7 and V is TRBV7-8; 9 positions agree with TRBD2. The CDR3 runs 17 residues. Germline-derived CDR1 and CDR2 are SGHVS and FQNEAQ. Trimming cost V 5 bases and J 2 bases; bases outside gene matches: 13.

The chain employs TRBV14 and TRBJ2-1, with 7 bases fitting TRBD2. The length of the CDR3 is 14 residues. J gave up 4 bases and V 2 bases, and 2 bases lay outside the gene matches. Looked up from germline, CDR1 is SGHDN and CDR2 is FVKESK. In nucleotides, the CDR3 is TGTGCCAGCAGCCAACTAGCGGCGTACAATGAGCAGTTCTTC. As protein: CASSQLAAYNEQFF. The whole variable domain, remainder taken from reference TRBV14 and TRBJ2-1, is EAGVTQFPSHSVIEKGQTVTLRCDPISGHDNLYWYRRVMGKEIKFLLHFVKESKQDESGMPNNRFLAERTGGTYSTLKVQPAELEDSGVYFCASSQLAAYNEQFFGPGTRLTVL.

This clone has just one count. The rearrangement uses TRBV5-1 and TRBJ2-1; 7 bases fit TRBD1. Looked up from germline, CDR1 is SGHRS and CDR2 is YFSETQ. With V trimmed by 6 bases and J by 0 bases, 3 bases remained unmatched. The CDR3 is 14 residues long. CDR3 sequence (DNA): TGCGCCAGCAAGGACAGGAGCTCCTACAATGAGCAGTTCTTC. Protein sequence: CASKDRSSYNEQFF. The entire variable domain, with the rest obtained from reference TRBV5-1 and TRBJ2-1, is as follows: KAGVTQTPRYLIKTRGQQVTLSCSPISGHRSVSWYQQTPGQGLQFLFEYFSETQRNKGNFPGRFSGRQFSNSRSEMNVSTLELGDSALYLCASKDRSSYNEQFFGPGTRLTVL.

V gene TRBV4-1 combines with J gene TRBJ2-1, with 8 bases aligning to TRBD1. The CDR3 extends over 16 amino acids. The junction had 5 bases not matched to a gene; V was cut back by 0 bases and J by 4 bases. Germline V gene sequence: CDR1 MGHRA, CDR2 YSYEKL. The CDR3 region is CASSQDTGGRYNEQFF. CDR3 coding DNA: TGCGCCAGCAGCCAAGATACAGGGGGGAGGTACAATGAGCAGTTCTTC.

The chain joins TRBV30 to TRBJ2-7; tentative D call: TRBD1 (6 bases). This CDR3 region has 13 residues. The V gene lost 2 bases and the J gene lost 3 bases, with 11 bases spanning the gap. From germline, CDR1 is GTSNPN and CDR2 SVGIG (reference sequence). The DNA for the CDR3 is TGTGCCTGGAGTAGGACAGTGCACTACGAGCAGTACTTC. It translates to CAWSRTVHYEQYF.

V usage is TRBV28 and J usage is TRBJ1-1, with D possibly TRBD1 on 6 matching bases. The CDR3 totals 15 residues. V lost 4 bases, J lost 5 bases, and 17 bases lay in between. Germline CDR1 is MDHEN and CDR2 is SYDVKM. CDR3 DNA: TGTGCCAGCAGTTCACCCCGGGGGGCTGGGACTGAAGCTTTCTTT. It yields the protein CASSSPRGAGTEAFF.

The chain uses TRBV18 and TRBJ2-1, with 13 bases matching TRBD2. CDR3 length: 15 residues. Germline V gene lookup returns CDR1 KGHSH and CDR2 LQKENI. Trimming cost V 3 bases and J 9 bases; bases outside gene matches: 5. In DNA, the CDR3 is TGTGCCAGCTCACCTCCGGGACTAGCGGGATCTGAGCAGTTCTTC. Amino acids: CASSPPGLAGSEQFF.

V and J are TRBV28 and TRBJ1-4, with D possibly matching TRBD1 (6 bases). This CDR3 contains 13 residues. Germline CDR1 is MDHEN and CDR2 is SYDVKM. V lost 7 bases to trimming and J lost 3 bases, with 9 bases between them. CDR3 nucleotide sequence: TGTGCCAGCAAAACAGGGCCTAATGAAAAACTGTTTTTT. Amino acid sequence: CASKTGPNEKLFF. Together with reference TRBV28 and TRBJ1-4, the CDR3 gives the full variable domain: DVKVTQSSRYLVKRTGEKVFLECVQDMDHENMFWYRQDPGLGLRLIYFSYDVKMKEKGDIPEGYSVSREKKERFSLILESASTNQTSMYLCASKTGPNEKLFFGSGTQLSVL.

This rearrangement joins TRBV4-2 to TRBJ2-3; 8 bases map to TRBD1. The CDR3 consists of 22 residues. Germline values: CDR1 LGHNA, CDR2 YNFKEQ. The V gene end was trimmed by 0 bases and the J gene end by 0 bases; junction bases not matched to a gene: 20. CDR3 in amino acids: CASSQDRAWTGHYGGSTDTQYF. CDR3 sequence (DNA): TGTGCCAGCAGCCAAGATAGGGCGTGGACAGGGCACTACGGAGGTAGCACAGATACGCAGTATTTT.